The 8 T cell receptor beta chains reported below all come from one sample, sequenced in a study of cytomegalovirus exposure and HLA in healthy donors. The PCR employed 60 Vbeta primers together with 13 Jbeta primers. Profiled with immunoSEQ multiplex PCR; TCRdb holds only in-frame clones, not every one. The sample includes around 110,000 clones, around three quarters of them seen just once. Sequenced input: PBMCs. Receptors originate from a man aged 25 to 45 in good health and CMV-seropositive.

This chain uses TRBV18 with TRBJ1-1; D gene unclear. Trimming left V 6 bases short and J 6 bases short, with 14 bases between. The CDR3 is 13 residues long. CDR1 is KGHSH, CDR2 LQKENI, per germline. The CDR3 is CASSEGILSEAFF. The CDR3 nucleotides are TGTGCCAGCTCGGAGGGAATTTTATCTGAAGCTTTCTTT.

This chain links TRBV5-3 with TRBJ2-1; 9 nucleotides line up with TRBD1. TRBV5-3 is identified as an open reading frame with a role that is uncertain. The CDR3 totals 15 residues. The V segment lost 2 bases and the J segment 8 bases; nucleotides outside the gene matches: 8. This chain's CDR3 is CARSFWDRANDEQFF. The CDR3 DNA reads as TGTGCCAGAAGCTTTTGGGACAGGGCAAACGATGAGCAGTTCTTC.

Remarks on this clone: One junction end disagrees with the germline gene, perhaps due to a read error. The CDR3 nucleotides read TGTGCCAGAAGCTCCGGACAGGGGGCGCCGGGGGCCAACGGCCTGACTTTC. It codes for CARSSGQGAPGANGLTF. V gene TRBV5-3 combines with J gene TRBJ2-6, with 11 bases that match TRBD1. TRBV5-3 is an open reading frame, and its role is uncertain. The CDR3 loop spans 17 amino acids.

V usage is TRBV18 and J usage is TRBJ1-4; no reliable D call. Trimming took 4 bases from V and 6 from J, leaving 12 bases between them. Germline CDR1 reads KGHSH; CDR2 reads LQKENI. The CDR3 has 14 amino acids. The CDR3 DNA reads TGTGCCAGCTCACGCTGGACGGGAGATGAAAAACTGTTTTTT. Protein: CASSRWTGDEKLFF.

V is TRBV2 and J is TRBJ2-1; the D gene is possibly TRBD2 (5 bases). This CDR3 comprises 16 residues. The V end lost 3 bases, the J end lost 5 bases, and 17 bases lay between the germline ends. Germline V gene data show CDR1 as SNHLY and CDR2 as FYNNEI. The CDR3 sequence is CASSEVGPGVDNEQFF. The DNA for the CDR3 is TGTGCCAGCAGTGAGGTTGGGCCCGGGGTCGACAATGAGCAGTTCTTC.

This clone was picked up one time. The CDR3 sequence is CAISDSGTGEETQYF. CDR3 sequence (DNA): TGTGCCATCAGTGATTCCGGGACAGGGGAAGAGACCCAGTACTTC. V gene TRBV10-3 combines with J gene TRBJ2-5; 10 bases map to TRBD1. This CDR3 contains 15 residues. Germline V lookup: CDR1 ENHRY, CDR2 SYGVKD. The V segment lost 3 bases and the J segment 3 bases; nucleotides outside the gene matches: 4.

This chain joins TRBV21-1 and TRBJ2-1; the tabulated D call, TRBD2, remains unverified against the DNA. TRBV21-1 is shown as a pseudogene. CDR3 length: 17 amino acids. The CDR3 sequence: CASSKSAPSGGALEQFF. CDR3 sequence (DNA): TGTGCCAGCAGCAAAAGTGCCCCTAGCGGGGGGGCTCTTGAGCAGTTCTTC.

The chain joins TRBV7-2 to TRBJ2-7; maybe TRBD2 (5 bases). CDR3 length: 13 residues. V was pared by 1 base and J by 7 bases, with 11 bases between. Germline V gene sequence: CDR1 SGHTA, CDR2 FQGNSA. CDR3 residues: CASSLGPWEEQYF. DNA of the CDR3: TGTGCCAGCAGCTTAGGTCCCTGGGAGGAGCAGTACTTC.